Detailed here is one TCR beta chain. Unique molecular identifiers were built into the TCRbeta library. TCRdb recomputed calls from the PCR reads with MiXCR, one row per CDR3 protein. This sample has 360,000 or so distinct CDR3 sequences, with 20% found just once. The data stem from a study of T-cell reconstitution after alpha-beta-depleted transplantation in children. The receptor was derived from a human donor who donated a stem cell graft to a child with acute myeloid leukemia. The sequencing here drew on PBMCs from the stem cell graft donor, taken from the stem cell graft.

The CDR3 region is CASRPGLADNEQFF. DNA for the CDR3: TGTGCCAGCAGGCCGGGACTAGCGGACAATGAGCAGTTCTTC. The chain links TRBV7-6 to TRBJ2-1; 11 bases fit TRBD2. This CDR3 contains 14 residues. V trimming: 6 bases; J trimming: 5 bases; junction bases outside the gene matches: 3. Germline lookup yields CDR1 SGHVS and CDR2 FNYEAQ.